This TCR beta chain was captured in a study of beta chain features in type 1 diabetes. Expressed TCRB transcripts were sequenced after all isolated RNA was converted to cDNA. Sequencing was performed with immunoSEQ multiplex PCR; in TCRdb, only in-frame clones are kept and a portion is missing. The repertoire has about 330,000 clones, approximately 10% of them found once; the top ten carry 0.015%. Each of the CD4+ naive, central memory, regulatory and stem cell-like memory populations was sorted via CD45RO/CCR7/CD25/CD127/CD95/CD27. Trimming removed 3 bases at V and 1 base at J, with 10 bases between. The CDR3 is made up of 14 amino acids. The germline gives CDR1 SGHVS, CDR2 FQNEAQ.

The sequence derives from a woman between 25 and 40 years old in good health. This chain connects TRBV7-8 to TRBJ2-7, with D hard to call. Sequencing was performed on naive CD4+ T cells from blood. The CDR3 region is CASSFIAESYEQYF. CDR3 nucleotides: TGTGCCAGCAGCTTTATAGCCGAATCCTACGAGCAGTACTTC.